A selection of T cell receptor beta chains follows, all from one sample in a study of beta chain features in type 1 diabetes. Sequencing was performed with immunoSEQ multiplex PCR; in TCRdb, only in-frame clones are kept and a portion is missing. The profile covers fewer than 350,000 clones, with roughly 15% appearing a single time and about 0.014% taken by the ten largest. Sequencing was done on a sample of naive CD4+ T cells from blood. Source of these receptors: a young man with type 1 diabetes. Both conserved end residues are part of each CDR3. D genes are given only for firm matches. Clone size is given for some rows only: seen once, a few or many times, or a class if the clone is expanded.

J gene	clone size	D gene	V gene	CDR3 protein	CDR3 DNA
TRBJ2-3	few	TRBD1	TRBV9	CASTGTVSTDTQYF	TGTGCCAGCACCGGGACAGTGAGCACAGATACGCAGTATTTT
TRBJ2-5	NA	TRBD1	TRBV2	CASSAGTGRETQYF	TGTGCCAGCAGTGCTGGGACAGGCCGGGAGACCCAGTACTTC
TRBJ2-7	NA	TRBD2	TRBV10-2	CASSASGFGYEQYF	TGCGCCAGCAGTGCTAGCGGGTTCGGGTACGAGCAGTACTTC
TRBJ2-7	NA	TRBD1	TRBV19	CASSTHGTVYEQYF	TGTGCCAGTAGTACCCACGGGACAGTCTACGAGCAGTACTTC
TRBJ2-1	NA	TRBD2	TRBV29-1	CSARLAGGGSNEQFF	TGCAGCGCTCGACTAGCGGGAGGGGGTTCCAATGAGCAGTTCTTC
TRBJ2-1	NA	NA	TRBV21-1	CASSCRDRASNEQFF	TGTGCCAGCAGCTGCCGGGACAGGGCCAGCAATGAGCAGTTCTTC
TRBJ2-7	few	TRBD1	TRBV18	CASSPTTGINEQYF	TGTGCCAGCTCACCTACGACAGGGATCAACGAGCAGTACTTC
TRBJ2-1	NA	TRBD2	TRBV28	CASSLGGRANGEQFF	TGTGCCAGCAGTTTGGGCGGGAGGGCCAATGGTGAGCAGTTCTTC
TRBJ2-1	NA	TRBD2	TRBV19	CASRNSGVSYNEQFF	TGTGCCAGTAGGAATAGCGGGGTCTCCTACAATGAGCAGTTCTTC
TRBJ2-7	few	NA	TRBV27	CASSMPGTPAYEQYF	TGTGCCAGCAGTATGCCCGGGACTCCTGCCTACGAGCAGTACTTC
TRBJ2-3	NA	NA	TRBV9	CASSEWGGHTDTQYF	TGTGCCAGCAGCGAATGGGGCGGACACACAGATACGCAGTATTTT
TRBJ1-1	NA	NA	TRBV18	CASSPLPGHKNTEAFF	TGTGCCAGCTCACCGCTCCCCGGACACAAGAACACTGAAGCTTTCTTT
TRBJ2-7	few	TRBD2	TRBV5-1	CASSLQAGSSYEQYF	TGCGCCAGCAGCTTGCAAGCGGGGAGCTCCTACGAGCAGTACTTC
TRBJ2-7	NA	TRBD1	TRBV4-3	CASSQAVRDRIYEQYF	TGCGCCAGCAGCCAAGCGGTCAGGGACAGAATCTACGAGCAGTACTTC
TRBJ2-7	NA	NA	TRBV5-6	CASCDLQGYEQYF	TGTGCCAGCTGCGACCTACAGGGTTACGAGCAGTACTTC
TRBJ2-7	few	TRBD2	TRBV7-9	CASSSSSGSPYEQYF	TGTGCCAGCAGCTCGTCTAGCGGGAGCCCCTACGAGCAGTACTTC
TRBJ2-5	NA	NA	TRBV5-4	CASSFGRRETQYF	TGTGCCAGCAGCTTTGGGAGGCGAGAGACCCAGTACTTC
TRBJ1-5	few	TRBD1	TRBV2	CASSGGQGSSGNQPQHF	TGTGCCAGCAGTGGGGGACAGGGGTCTTCAGGCAATCAGCCCCAGCATTTT
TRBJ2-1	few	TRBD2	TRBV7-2	CASSLASGGEQFF	TGTGCCAGCAGCTTAGCGTCGGGGGGTGAGCAGTTCTTC
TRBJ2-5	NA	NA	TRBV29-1	CSVVSGLQETQYF	TGCAGCGTTGTTTCTGGGCTCCAAGAGACCCAGTACTTC
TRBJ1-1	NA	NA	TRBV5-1	CASSLEERGTEAFF	TGCGCCAGCAGCTTGGAGGAAAGGGGAACTGAAGCTTTCTTT
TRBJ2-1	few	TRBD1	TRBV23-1	CASSQSEGAICHEQFF	TGCGCCAGCAGTCAATCAGAGGGGGCGATCTGCCATGAGCAGTTCTTC
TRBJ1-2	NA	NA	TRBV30	CACPRSGSYTF	TGTGCCTGTCCCAGGTCGGGGAGCTACACCTTC
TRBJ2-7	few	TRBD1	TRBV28	CASRSIQGAHYEQYF	TGTGCCAGCAGGTCAATTCAGGGGGCGCACTACGAGCAGTACTTC
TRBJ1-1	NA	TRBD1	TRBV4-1	CASSQGGWDRGEGTEAFF	TGCGCCAGCAGCCAAGGGGGATGGGACAGGGGAGAAGGCACTGAAGCTTTCTTT
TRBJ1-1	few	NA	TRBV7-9	CASSLQDTEAFF	TGTGCCAGCAGCTTACAGGACACTGAAGCTTTCTTT
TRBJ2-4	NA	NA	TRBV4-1	CASSQVRQQDLAKNIQYF	TGCGCCAGCAGCCAAGTAAGGCAGCAAGACTTAGCCAAAAACATTCAGTACTTC
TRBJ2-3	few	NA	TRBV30	CAWSVIRDTQYF	TGTGCCTGGAGTGTAATTCGGGATACGCAGTATTTT
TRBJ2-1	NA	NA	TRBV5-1	CASSLASSESGVQFF	TGCGCCAGCAGCTTGGCTTCCTCGGAGAGCGGAGTGCAGTTCTTC
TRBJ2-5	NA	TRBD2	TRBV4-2	CASRRGEGGTTQETQYF	TGTGCCAGCAGGCGCGGGGAGGGCGGGACCACCCAAGAGACCCAGTACTTC
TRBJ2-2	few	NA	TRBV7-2	CASSVLTGVSGELFF	TGTGCCAGCAGTGTTTTGACGGGGGTGTCCGGGGAGCTGTTTTTT
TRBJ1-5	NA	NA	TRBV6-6	CASSPGKVGNQPQHF	TGTGCCAGCAGTCCAGGGAAGGTAGGCAATCAGCCCCAGCATTTT
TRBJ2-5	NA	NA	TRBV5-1	CASREGVSQETQYF	TGCGCCAGCCGCGAGGGGGTGTCCCAAGAGACCCAGTACTTC
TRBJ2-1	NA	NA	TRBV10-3	CAISDLGGQFF	TGTGCCATCAGTGATCTCGGGGGGCAGTTCTTC
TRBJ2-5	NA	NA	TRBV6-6	CASSSAWTPLVWYF	TGTGCCAGCTCCTCGGCCTGGACACCCCTCGTTTGGTACTTC
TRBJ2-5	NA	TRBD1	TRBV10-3	CAISGQGQETQYF	TGTGCCATCAGCGGACAGGGTCAAGAGACCCAGTACTTC
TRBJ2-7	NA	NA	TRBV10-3	CAISESTGSWYEQYF	TGTGCCATCAGTGAGTCTACGGGAAGTTGGTACGAGCAGTACTTC
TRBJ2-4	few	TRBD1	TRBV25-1	CASSRQGTAYF	TGTGCCAGCAGTCGACAGGGGACGGCATACTTC
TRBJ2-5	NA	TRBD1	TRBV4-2	CASSQEGTGGQETQYF	TGTGCCAGCAGCCAAGAAGGAACAGGGGGCCAAGAGACCCAGTACTTC
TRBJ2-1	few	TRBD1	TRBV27	CASSPDRSGEQFF	TGTGCCAGCAGTCCGGACAGGAGCGGTGAGCAGTTCTTC
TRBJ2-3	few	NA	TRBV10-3	CASTIPGTDTQYF	TGTGCCAGCACCATCCCGGGGACAGATACGCAGTATTTT
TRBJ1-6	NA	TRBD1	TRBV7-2	CASGRTGGSPLHF	TGTGCCAGCGGAAGGACAGGGGGCAGTCCCCTCCACTTT
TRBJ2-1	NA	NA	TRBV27	CASKRRSYNEQFF	TGTGCCAGCAAGCGACGCTCCTACAATGAGCAGTTCTTC
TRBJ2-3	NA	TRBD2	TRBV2	CASSAGLAAQYF	TGTGCCAGCAGTGCCGGACTAGCGGCGCAGTATTTT
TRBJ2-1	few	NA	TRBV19	CASSIDRYNEQFF	TGTGCCAGTAGTATAGACAGGTACAATGAGCAGTTCTTC
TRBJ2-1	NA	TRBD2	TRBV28	CANSGTSGGNEQFF	TGTGCCAACTCCGGGACTAGCGGGGGGAATGAGCAGTTCTTC
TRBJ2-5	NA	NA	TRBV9	CASSVGAERQETQYF	TGTGCCAGCAGCGTAGGTGCGGAGCGGCAAGAGACCCAGTACTTC
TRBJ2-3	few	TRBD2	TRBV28	CASSLWGTSGRDTQYF	TGTGCCAGCAGTTTATGGGGGACTAGCGGGAGAGATACGCAGTATTTT
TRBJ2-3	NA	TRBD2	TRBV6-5	CASSYRRAGGTDTQYF	TGTGCCAGCAGTTACCGGAGAGCGGGAGGGACGGATACGCAGTATTTT
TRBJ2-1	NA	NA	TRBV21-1	CASSKETAGVEDEQFF	TGTGCCAGCAGCAAAGAGACAGCGGGGGTAGAGGATGAGCAGTTCTTC
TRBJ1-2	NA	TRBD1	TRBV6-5	CASSYAGTVPNYGYTF	TGTGCCAGCAGTTACGCTGGGACAGTCCCTAACTATGGCTACACCTTC
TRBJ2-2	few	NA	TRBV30	CAWRVRGTGELFF	TGTGCCTGGAGGGTGAGGGGGACCGGGGAGCTGTTTTTT
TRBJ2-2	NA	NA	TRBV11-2	CASSSGTTGELFF	TGTGCCAGCAGCTCTGGGACAACCGGGGAGCTGTTTTTT
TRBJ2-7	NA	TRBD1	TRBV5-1	CASSLDLLGQDYEQYF	TGCGCCAGCAGCTTGGATTTACTGGGACAGGACTACGAGCAGTACTTC